The TCR beta chain described here comes from a study of cytomegalovirus exposure and HLA in healthy donors. Per germline, CDR1 SGHTA and CDR2 FQGNSA. The CDR3 length is 13 residues. V lost 3 bases to trimming and J lost 6 bases; unmatched junction nucleotides: 2. 60 Vbeta and 13 Jbeta primers were used in PCR. Method: immunoSEQ multiplex PCR; TCRdb's copy keeps in-frame clones and lacks some. The sample contains approximately 40,000 clones, about four fifths of which appear only once. This chain uses TRBV7-2 with TRBJ1-1, with TRBD1 identical over 9 bases. This TCR was recovered from a woman aged 40 to 50 in good health and CMV-seronegative. Sequencing was done on a sample of PBMCs. CDR3 residues: CASSLDRGAEAFF. As DNA, the CDR3 is TGTGCCAGCAGCTTGGACAGGGGAGCTGAAGCTTTCTTT.